The rows below give T cell receptor beta chains drawn from one sample of a study of blood T cells in healthy people across ages. TCRdb reprocessed the 5' RACE reads with MiXCR, giving one entry per CDR3 protein. The sample has hundreds of thousands of distinct CDR3 sequences; 32% are singletons. Sequenced material: blood. Receptor source: a woman aged 80 or over in good health. Each CDR3 is given with its conserved first and last residue. The D gene is left open where the match is weak. Clone size is not always given. Where it is, it says once, few, many or a class for expanded clones.

V gene	clone size	J gene	D gene	CDR3 protein	CDR3 DNA
TRBV7-9	many	TRBJ1-2	TRBD1	CASSIQTGRDGYTF	TGTGCCAGCAGCATCCAGACAGGGCGAGATGGCTACACCTTC
TRBV15	many	TRBJ2-7	NA	CATSRGGGSSGYEQYF	TGTGCCACCAGCAGAGGGGGAGGCTCTTCTGGCTACGAGCAGTACTTC
TRBV20-1	few	TRBJ2-7	NA	CSATPEGNEQYF	TGCAGTGCTACCCCTGAGGGAAACGAGCAGTACTTC
TRBV3-1	many	TRBJ2-1	NA	CASSQTRAKGNNEQFF	TGTGCCAGCAGCCAAACCCGGGCTAAGGGAAACAATGAGCAGTTCTTC
TRBV7-9	NA	TRBJ2-1	NA	CASSWGGGPGGQFF	TGTGCCAGCAGCTGGGGGGGGGGGCCGGGTGGGCAGTTCTTC
TRBV20-1	NA	TRBJ1-6	NA	CSARDLGAASFDRGPLHF	TGCAGTGCTAGAGATCTCGGGGCAGCCTCCTTCGATAGGGGACCCCTCCACTTT
TRBV30	few	TRBJ1-2	NA	CAWSGAGFNYGYTF	TGTGCCTGGAGTGGGGCAGGTTTTAACTATGGCTACACCTTC
TRBV4-3	many	TRBJ2-5	NA	CASSLYVFQETQYF	TGCGCCAGCAGCCTTTATGTGTTCCAAGAGACCCAGTACTTC
TRBV28	few	TRBJ1-6	NA	CASSRTVDNSPLHF	TGTGCCAGCAGCCGGACGGTTGATAATTCACCCCTCCACTTT
TRBV19	many	TRBJ2-6	NA	CASSYRAGANVLTF	TGTGCCAGTAGCTACAGGGCTGGGGCCAACGTCCTGACTTTC
TRBV20-1	NA	TRBJ2-5	TRBD2	CSARAGLAGEVETQYF	TGCAGTGCTAGAGCCGGACTAGCGGGAGAGGTAGAGACCCAGTACTTC
TRBV7-6	many	TRBJ2-1	NA	CASSLGRGAYNEQFF	TGTGCCAGCAGCTTAGGGCGCGGGGCCTACAATGAGCAGTTCTTC
TRBV12-5	many	TRBJ1-2	TRBD1	CASGLVGTGRVYGYTF	TGTGCTAGTGGTTTGGTAGGGACAGGGCGGGTCTATGGCTACACCTTC
TRBV7-2	NA	TRBJ2-5	TRBD2	CDSRVAGGPGETQYF	TGTGACAGCAGGGTAGCGGGGGGGCCGGGGGAGACCCAGTACTTC
TRBV3-1	NA	TRBJ2-2	NA	CASSQDLWIGVGELFF	TGTGCCAGCAGCCAAGATCTTTGGATTGGTGTCGGGGAGCTGTTTTTT
TRBV7-2	many	TRBJ2-3	TRBD2	CASSTSGGFTDTQYF	TGTGCCAGCAGCACTAGCGGGGGGTTCACAGATACGCAGTATTTT
TRBV20-1	many	TRBJ2-5	TRBD2	CSARDVKRGVQETQYF	TGCAGTGCTAGAGATGTAAAGCGGGGGGTCCAAGAGACCCAGTACTTC
TRBV2	many	TRBJ2-5	NA	CASSAHLGETQYF	TGTGCCAGCAGTGCGCACCTGGGAGAGACCCAGTACTTC
TRBV28	few	TRBJ2-1	NA	CASRLGSAYNEQFF	TGTGCCAGCAGGCTAGGTTCCGCCTACAATGAGCAGTTCTTC
TRBV5-1	NA	TRBJ2-5	NA	CASSLAGASSGTQYF	TGCGCCAGCAGCTTAGCCGGGGCCTCTTCGGGGACCCAGTACTTC
TRBV3-1	many	TRBJ2-5	NA	CASSQDLRATQYF	TGTGCCAGCAGCCAAGATCTTAGGGCGACCCAGTACTTC
TRBV12-3/TRBV12-4	NA	TRBJ2-4	NA	CASTDPGGTKNIQYF	TGTGCCAGCACCGACCCCGGAGGGACCAAAAACATTCAGTACTTC
TRBV4-1	once	TRBJ2-1	NA	CASSPSTLRYRVAYNEQFF	TGCGCCAGCAGCCCCTCCACCCTTCGATACAGGGTTGCCTACAATGAGCAGTTCTTC
TRBV20-1	once	TRBJ2-3	TRBD2	CSAKLAVSTDTQYF	TGCAGTGCTAAACTAGCGGTTAGCACAGATACGCAGTATTTT
TRBV6-6	many	TRBJ2-7	TRBD1	CASSRQGEQYEQYF	TGTGCCAGCAGCCGACAGGGGGAACAGTACGAGCAGTACTTC
TRBV7-6	many	TRBJ2-5	NA	CASSSFPSPRETQYF	TGTGCCAGCAGCAGTTTTCCGAGTCCCAGGGAGACCCAGTACTTC
TRBV20-1	once	TRBJ2-5	NA	CSARPAQETQYF	TGCAGTGCTAGGCCGGCTCAAGAGACCCAGTACTTC
TRBV12-3/TRBV12-4	NA	TRBJ2-3	NA	CASSLGGAADTQYF	TGTGCCAGCAGTTTAGGAGGGGCCGCAGATACGCAGTATTTT
TRBV6-5	NA	TRBJ2-2	NA	CASSTLRGGELFF	TGTGCCAGCAGTACGCTACGGGGTGGGGAGCTGTTTTTT
TRBV5-1	NA	TRBJ2-7	NA	CVSSGTGPYEQYF	TGCGTCAGCAGCGGGACAGGTCCCTACGAGCAGTACTTC
TRBV29-1	once	TRBJ2-5	NA	CSVVPGWETQYF	TGCAGCGTGGTCCCGGGGTGGGAGACCCAGTACTTC
TRBV5-1	few	TRBJ2-2	NA	CASSLLGAIKNTGELFF	TGCGCCAGCAGCTTGCTAGGGGCCATTAAGAACACCGGGGAGCTGTTTTTT
TRBV5-1	few	TRBJ2-4	NA	CASSWGLEKNIQYF	TGCGCCAGCAGCTGGGGGTTAGAAAAAAACATTCAGTACTTC
TRBV7-9	NA	TRBJ2-2	TRBD2	CASRGTSGTGELFF	TGTGCCAGCAGAGGGACTAGCGGCACCGGGGAGCTGTTTTTT
TRBV9	NA	TRBJ1-1	NA	CASSVRTGEITEAFF	TGTGCCAGCAGCGTACGCACCGGGGAGATCACTGAAGCTTTCTTT
TRBV12-3/TRBV12-4	NA	TRBJ2-1	TRBD2	CASSLASGDNEQFF	TGTGCCAGCAGTTTGGCTAGCGGGGACAATGAGCAGTTCTTC
TRBV29-1	few	TRBJ1-2	NA	CSVEDSMLNYGYTF	TGCAGCGTTGAAGATTCCATGCTGAACTATGGCTACACCTTC
TRBV10-2	many	TRBJ2-5	TRBD2	CASRGPSGGPGETQYF	TGCGCCAGCAGGGGCCCTAGCGGGGGGCCGGGGGAGACCCAGTACTTC